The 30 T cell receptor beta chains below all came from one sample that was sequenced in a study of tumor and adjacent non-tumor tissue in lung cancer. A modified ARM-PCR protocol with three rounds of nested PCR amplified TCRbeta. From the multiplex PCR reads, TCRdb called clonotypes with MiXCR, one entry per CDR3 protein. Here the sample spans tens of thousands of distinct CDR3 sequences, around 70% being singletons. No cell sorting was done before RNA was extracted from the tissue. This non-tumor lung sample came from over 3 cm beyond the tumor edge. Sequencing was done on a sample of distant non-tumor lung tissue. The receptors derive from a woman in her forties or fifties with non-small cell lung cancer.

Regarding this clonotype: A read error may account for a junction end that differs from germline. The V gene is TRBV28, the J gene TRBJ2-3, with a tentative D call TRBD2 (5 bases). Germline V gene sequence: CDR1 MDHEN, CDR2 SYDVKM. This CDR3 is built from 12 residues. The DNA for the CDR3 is TGTGTCAGCCAGCGGATGACAGATACGCAGTATTTT. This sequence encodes CVSQRMTDTQYF.

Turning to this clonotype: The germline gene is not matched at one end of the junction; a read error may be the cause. CDR3 sequence: CSAVAAGKNNQYF. Here the CDR3 DNA reads TGCAGTGCGGTAGCGGCGGGGAAAAACAATCAGTACTTC. The chain employs TRBV20-1 and TRBJ2-4; D perhaps matches TRBD2 (6 bases). Germline CDR1 reads DFQATT; CDR2 reads SNEGSKA (reference sequence). This CDR3 is built from 13 residues.

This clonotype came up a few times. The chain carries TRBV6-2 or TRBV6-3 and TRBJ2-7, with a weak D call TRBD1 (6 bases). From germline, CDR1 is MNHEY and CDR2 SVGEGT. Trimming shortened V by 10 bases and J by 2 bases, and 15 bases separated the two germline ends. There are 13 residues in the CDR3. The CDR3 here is CATLGQPPYEQYF. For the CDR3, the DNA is TGTGCCACCCTAGGACAGCCCCCCTACGAGCAGTACTTC.

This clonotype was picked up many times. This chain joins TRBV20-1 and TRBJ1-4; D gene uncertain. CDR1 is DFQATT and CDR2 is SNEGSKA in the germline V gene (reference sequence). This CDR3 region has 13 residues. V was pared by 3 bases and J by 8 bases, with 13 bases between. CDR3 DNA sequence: TGCAGTGCTAGGAAACCCCTCGGCGAAAAACTGTTTTTT. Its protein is CSARKPLGEKLFF.

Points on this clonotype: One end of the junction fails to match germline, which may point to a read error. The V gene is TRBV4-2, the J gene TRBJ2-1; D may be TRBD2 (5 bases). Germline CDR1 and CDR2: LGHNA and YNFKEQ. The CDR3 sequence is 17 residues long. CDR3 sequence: CASSQDSASGSLYKQFF. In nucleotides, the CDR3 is TGCGCCAGCAGCCAAGATTCGGCTAGTGGGAGTTTGTATAAGCAGTTCTTC.

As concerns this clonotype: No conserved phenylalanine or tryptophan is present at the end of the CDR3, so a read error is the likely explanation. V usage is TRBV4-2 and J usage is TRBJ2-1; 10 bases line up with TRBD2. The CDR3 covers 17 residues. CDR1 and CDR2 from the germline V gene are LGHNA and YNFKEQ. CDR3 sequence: CTSRQDSASGSLYEQFI. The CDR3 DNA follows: TGTACCAGCCGCCAAGATTCGGCTAGCGGGAGTTTGTATGAGCAGTTCATC.

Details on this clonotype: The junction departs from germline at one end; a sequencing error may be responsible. CDR3 in amino acids: CANSLVWSVHEQFF. The CDR3, as DNA: TGTGCCAACAGTTTAGTCTGGAGTGTTCATGAGCAGTTCTTC. J is TRBJ2-1 and V is TRBV6-1; D is uncertain. The CDR3 is made up of 14 amino acids. CDR1 and CDR2 from the germline V gene are MNHNS and SASEGT.

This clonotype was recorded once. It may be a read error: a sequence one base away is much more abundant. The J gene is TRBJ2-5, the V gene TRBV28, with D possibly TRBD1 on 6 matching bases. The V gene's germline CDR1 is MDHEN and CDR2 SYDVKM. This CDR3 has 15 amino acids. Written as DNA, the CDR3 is TGTGCCAGCAGTTCCCTGACAGGCTTCCAAGAGGCCCAGTACTTC. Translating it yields CASSSLTGFQEAQYF.

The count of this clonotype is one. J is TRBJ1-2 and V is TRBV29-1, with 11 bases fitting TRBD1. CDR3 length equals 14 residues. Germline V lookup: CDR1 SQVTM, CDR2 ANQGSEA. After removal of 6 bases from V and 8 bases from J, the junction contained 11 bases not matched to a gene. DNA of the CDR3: TGCAGCGTCCTAGTTGGACAGGGGGCACGAGGCTACACCTTC. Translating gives CSVLVGQGARGYTF.

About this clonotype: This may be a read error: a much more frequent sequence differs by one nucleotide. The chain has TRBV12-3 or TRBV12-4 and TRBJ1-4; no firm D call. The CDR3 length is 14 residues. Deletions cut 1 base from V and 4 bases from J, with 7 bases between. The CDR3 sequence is CASSLVSLNEKLFF. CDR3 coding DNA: TGTGCCAGCAGTTTAGTCAGCCTTAATGAAAAACTGTTTTTT.

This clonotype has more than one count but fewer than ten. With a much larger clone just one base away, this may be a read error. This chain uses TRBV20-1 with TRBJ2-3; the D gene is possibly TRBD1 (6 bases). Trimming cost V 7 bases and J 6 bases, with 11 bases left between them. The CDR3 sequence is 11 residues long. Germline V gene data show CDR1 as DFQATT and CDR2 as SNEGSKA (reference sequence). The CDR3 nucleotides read TGCAGTGTTATGAGGGGGGATACGCAGTATTTT. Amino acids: CSVMRGDTQYF.

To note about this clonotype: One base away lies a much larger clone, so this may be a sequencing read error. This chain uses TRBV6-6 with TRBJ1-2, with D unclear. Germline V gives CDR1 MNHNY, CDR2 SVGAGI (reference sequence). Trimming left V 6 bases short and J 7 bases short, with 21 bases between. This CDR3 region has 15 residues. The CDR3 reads CASSPTGTSPTGYTF. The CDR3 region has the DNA TGTGCCAGCAGCCCAACGGGCACCAGCCCCACTGGCTACACCTTC.

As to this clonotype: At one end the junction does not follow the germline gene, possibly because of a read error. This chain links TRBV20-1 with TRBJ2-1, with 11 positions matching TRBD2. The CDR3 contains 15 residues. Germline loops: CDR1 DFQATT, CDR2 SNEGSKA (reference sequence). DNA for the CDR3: TGCGGTGCTAGAGGCATAGCGGGAGGGCTTAGCGAGCAGTTCTTC. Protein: CGARGIAGGLSEQFF.

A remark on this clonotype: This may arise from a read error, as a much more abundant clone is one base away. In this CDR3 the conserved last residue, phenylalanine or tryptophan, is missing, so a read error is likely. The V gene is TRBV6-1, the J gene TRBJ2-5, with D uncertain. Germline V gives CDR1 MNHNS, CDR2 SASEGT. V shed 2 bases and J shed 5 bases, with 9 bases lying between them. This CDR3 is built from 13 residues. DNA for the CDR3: TGTGCCAGCAGTGAAATACGGGCGGAGACCCAGTACCTC. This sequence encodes CASSEIRAETQYL.

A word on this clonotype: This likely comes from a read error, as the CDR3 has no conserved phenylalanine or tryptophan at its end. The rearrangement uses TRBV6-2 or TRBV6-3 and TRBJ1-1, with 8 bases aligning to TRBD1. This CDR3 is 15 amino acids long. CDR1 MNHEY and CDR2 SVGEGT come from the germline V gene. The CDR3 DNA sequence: TGTGCCAGCGGTGGTGACAGGGGCGGGTACACAGAAGCTTTCTAT. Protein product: CASGGDRGGYTEAFY.

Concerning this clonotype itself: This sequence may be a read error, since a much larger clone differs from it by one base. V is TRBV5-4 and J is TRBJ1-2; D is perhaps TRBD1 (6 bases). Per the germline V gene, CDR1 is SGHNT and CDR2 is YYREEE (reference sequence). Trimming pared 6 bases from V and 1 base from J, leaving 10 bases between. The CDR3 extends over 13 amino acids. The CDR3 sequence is CASNPDSNYGYTF. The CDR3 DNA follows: TGTGCCAGCAACCCGGACAGTAACTATGGCTACACCTTC.

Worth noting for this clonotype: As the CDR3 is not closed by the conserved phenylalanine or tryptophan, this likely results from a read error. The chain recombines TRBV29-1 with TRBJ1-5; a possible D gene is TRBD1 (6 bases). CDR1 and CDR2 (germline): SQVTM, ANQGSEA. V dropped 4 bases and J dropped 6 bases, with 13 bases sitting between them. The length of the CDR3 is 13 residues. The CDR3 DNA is TGCAGCGTTGTAGGGACACACGGTCAGCCCCAGCATTCT. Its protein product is CSVVGTHGQPQHS.

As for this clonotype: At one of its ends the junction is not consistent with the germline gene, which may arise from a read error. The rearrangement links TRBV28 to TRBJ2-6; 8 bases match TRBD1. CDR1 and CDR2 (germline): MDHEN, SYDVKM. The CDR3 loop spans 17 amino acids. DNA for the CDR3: TGTACCAGCATCCCCGGACAGGGCAGGTCTGCGGCCAACGTCCTGACTTTC. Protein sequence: CTSIPGQGRSAANVLTF.

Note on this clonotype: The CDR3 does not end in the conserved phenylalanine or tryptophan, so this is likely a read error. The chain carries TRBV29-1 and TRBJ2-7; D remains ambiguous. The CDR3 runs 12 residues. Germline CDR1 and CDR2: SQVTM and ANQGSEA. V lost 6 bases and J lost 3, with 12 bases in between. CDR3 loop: CSVWGTHYEQYL. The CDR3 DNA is TGCAGCGTATGGGGAACACACTACGAGCAGTACTTA.

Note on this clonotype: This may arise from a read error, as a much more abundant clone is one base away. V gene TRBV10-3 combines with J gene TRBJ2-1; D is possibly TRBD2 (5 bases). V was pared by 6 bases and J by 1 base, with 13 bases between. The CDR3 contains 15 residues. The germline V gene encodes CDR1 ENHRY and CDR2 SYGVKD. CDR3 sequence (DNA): TGTGCCATCAGGGCCGGGATAGGGTCCTACAATGAGCAGTTCTTC. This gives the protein CAIRAGIGSYNEQFF.

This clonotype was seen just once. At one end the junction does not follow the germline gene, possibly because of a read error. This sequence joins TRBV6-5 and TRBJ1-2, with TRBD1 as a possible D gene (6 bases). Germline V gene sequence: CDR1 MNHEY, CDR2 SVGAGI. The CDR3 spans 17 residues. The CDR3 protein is CASSYSSRWDKGTDYTF. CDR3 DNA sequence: TGTGCTAGCAGTTACTCATCGCGCTGGGACAAGGGGACTGACTACACCTTC.

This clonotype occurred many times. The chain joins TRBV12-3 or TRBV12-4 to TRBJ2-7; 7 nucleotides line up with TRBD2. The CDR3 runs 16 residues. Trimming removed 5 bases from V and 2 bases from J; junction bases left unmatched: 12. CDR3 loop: CASSTTRASGAYEQYF. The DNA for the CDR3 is TGTGCCAGCAGTACAACTCGGGCTAGCGGCGCCTACGAGCAGTACTTC.

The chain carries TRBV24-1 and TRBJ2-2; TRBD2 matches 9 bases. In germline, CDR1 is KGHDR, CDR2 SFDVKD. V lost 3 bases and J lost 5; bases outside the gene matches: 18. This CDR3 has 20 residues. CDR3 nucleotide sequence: TGTGCCACCAGTGATCCCGCCAGCCGAGTAGCGGGAGAGGTTACCGGGGAGCTGTTTTTT. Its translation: CATSDPASRVAGEVTGELFF.

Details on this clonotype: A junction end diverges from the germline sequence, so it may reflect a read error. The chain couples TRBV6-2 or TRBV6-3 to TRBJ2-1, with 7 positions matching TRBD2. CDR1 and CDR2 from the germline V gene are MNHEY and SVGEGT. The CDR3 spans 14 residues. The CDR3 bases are TGCGCCAGCACTTTCATCGGCGGGGGCAATGAGCAGTTCTTC. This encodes CASTFIGGGNEQFF.

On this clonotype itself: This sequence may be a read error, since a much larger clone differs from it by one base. CDR3 residues: CASSFGREQTGELFF. The CDR3 region has the DNA TGTGCCAGCAGCTTCGGCAGGGAGCAGACCGGGGAGCTGTTTTTT. The chain has TRBV5-5 and TRBJ2-2; D may correspond to TRBD1 or TRBD2 (5 bases each). The CDR3 runs 15 residues. The germline V gene encodes CDR1 SGHKS and CDR2 YYEKEE (reference sequence). The ends were cut back, 2 bases at V and 5 bases at J, with 13 bases in the middle.

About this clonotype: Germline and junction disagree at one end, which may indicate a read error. The CDR3 protein is CSGDGAVHTETFF. DNA of the CDR3: TGCAGCGGAGATGGGGCAGTACACACTGAAACTTTCTTT. The chain combines TRBV29-1 with TRBJ1-1; D might be TRBD1 (5 bases). CDR1 is SQVTM, CDR2 ANQGSEA, per germline. CDR3 length: 13 amino acids.

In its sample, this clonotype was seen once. The DNA for the CDR3 is TGTGTGAGCACCGGGACTAGCGGGAGTGCCGGGGAGCTGTTTTTT. Its protein product is CVSTGTSGSAGELFF. The chain carries TRBV12-3 or TRBV12-4 and TRBJ2-2; 14 nucleotides match TRBD2. The CDR3 extends over 15 amino acids.

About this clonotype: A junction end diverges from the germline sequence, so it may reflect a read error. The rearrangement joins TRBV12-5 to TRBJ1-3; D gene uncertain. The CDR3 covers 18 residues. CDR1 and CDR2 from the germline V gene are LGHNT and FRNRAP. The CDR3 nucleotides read TGTGCTAGTGGTTTGCTCCAATCCCTCGCTGGCTCTGGAAACATCATATATTTT. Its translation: CASGLLQSLAGSGNIIYF.

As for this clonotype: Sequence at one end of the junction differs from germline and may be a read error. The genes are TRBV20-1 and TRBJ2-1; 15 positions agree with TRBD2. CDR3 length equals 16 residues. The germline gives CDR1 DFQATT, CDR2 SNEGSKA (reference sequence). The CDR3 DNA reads TGCATTGCTAATTGCCCGGGACTAGCGGGAGGCAATGAGCAGTTCTTC. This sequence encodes CIANCPGLAGGNEQFF.

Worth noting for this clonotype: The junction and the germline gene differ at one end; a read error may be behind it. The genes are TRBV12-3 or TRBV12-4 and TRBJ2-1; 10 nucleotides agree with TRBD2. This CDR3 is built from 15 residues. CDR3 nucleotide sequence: TGTGCCAGCAGTTTTGGCCCTAGCGGGAGCAATGAACAGTTGTTC. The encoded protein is CASSFGPSGSNEQLF.